Shown below are 26 T cell receptor beta chains from a single sample sequenced in a study of shared clonotypes between healthy human individuals. This table comes from immunoSEQ multiplex PCR, and its TCRdb copy is limited to in-frame clones, with some not included. The table records around 610,000 clones, 95% to 96% of them present only once. Naive CD8 cells comprised CD45RO-negative, CCR7-positively selected cells, excluding terminally differentiated effector memory CD45RA+ cells. Sequencing was performed on naive CD8+ T cells sorted from blood. The receptors derive from a woman aged 30 to 39 in good health.

CDR3 sequence: CTSSQRQDPGASGSGTTSTDTQYF. CDR3 in DNA: TGCACCAGCAGCCAACGCCAAGACCCAGGGGCTAGCGGGTCGGGAACCACTAGCACAGATACGCAGTATTTT. V and J are TRBV1 and TRBJ2-3; TRBD2 is the table's D call, not checked against the DNA. TRBV1 is recorded as a pseudogene. The length of the CDR3 is 24 residues.

The chain is built from TRBV5-4 and TRBJ2-2; perhaps TRBD2 as D (6 bases). The CDR3 totals 15 residues. Germline CDR1 and CDR2: SGHNT and YYREEE (reference sequence). Trimming shortened V by 3 bases and J by 0 bases, and 9 bases separated the two germline ends. CDR3 DNA sequence: TGTGCCAGCAGCTGGGGGACTCCGAACACCGGGGAGCTGTTTTTT. Protein: CASSWGTPNTGELFF.

DNA for the CDR3: TGCGCCAGCAGCCAAATTCAGGGGGGCTCTGACTACGAGCAGTACTTC. Amino acids: CASSQIQGGSDYEQYF. V gene TRBV4-1 combines with J gene TRBJ2-7; the D gene is possibly TRBD1 (7 bases). The CDR3 has 16 residues. V dropped 2 bases and J dropped 3 bases, with 17 bases sitting between them. From germline, CDR1 is MGHRA and CDR2 YSYEKL.

V is TRBV9 and J is TRBJ2-7; no firm D call. The germline V gene encodes CDR1 SGDLS and CDR2 YYNGEE. The CDR3 length is 14 residues. The V and J ends lost 2 bases and 1 base respectively, with 10 bases between them. For the CDR3, the DNA is TGTGCCAGCAGCGTCGGATATACTTCCTACGAGCAGTACTTC. As protein: CASSVGYTSYEQYF.

This chain uses TRBV27 with TRBJ2-7; 11 nucleotides agree with TRBD2. CDR1 and CDR2 (germline): MNHEY, SMNVEV (reference sequence). The CDR3 totals 16 residues. J gave up 3 bases and V 7 bases, and 11 bases lay outside the gene matches. The CDR3 nucleotides read TGTGCCAGCATCGGGACTAGCGGTATGAGGGGCTACGAGCAGTACTTC. Translated, it gives CASIGTSGMRGYEQYF.

The chain joins TRBV19 to TRBJ2-1; 7 bases are a match to TRBD2. This CDR3 comprises 14 residues. In germline, CDR1 is LNHDA, CDR2 SQIVND (reference sequence). Trimming cost V 4 bases and J 4 bases; bases outside gene matches: 4. The CDR3 loop reads CASSTQRGYNEQFF. The CDR3, as DNA: TGTGCCAGTAGTACCCAGCGGGGTTACAATGAGCAGTTCTTC.

CDR3 DNA: TGCAGCGTTGAGGGGGGGCTAGGAAACACCATATATTTT. It yields the protein CSVEGGLGNTIYF. The chain uses TRBV29-1 and TRBJ1-3, with a possible D match to TRBD1 (6 bases). Germline CDR1 reads SQVTM; CDR2 reads ANQGSEA. V gave up 3 bases and J gave up 4 bases, with 10 bases separating them. The CDR3 spans 13 residues.

The genes are TRBV4-2 and TRBJ2-5, with D possibly being TRBD2 (7 bases). Near its end, the DNA agrees better with TRBJ2-7, so the J call may be wrong. There are 15 residues in the CDR3. Per germline, CDR1 LGHNA and CDR2 YNFKEQ. The DNA of the CDR3 is TGTGCCAGCAGCCAGGAGGGAGGGGGGGACTACGAGCAGTACTTC. Protein: CASSQEGGGDYEQYF.

This chain uses TRBV27 with TRBJ2-1, with 9 bases that match TRBD2. The V gene's germline CDR1 is MNHEY and CDR2 SMNVEV (reference sequence). Trimming took 5 bases from V and 3 from J; bases not matched to a gene: 5. This CDR3 is 15 amino acids long. The CDR3 nucleotides are TGTGCCAGCAGTCTTATAGCGGGAGTCTACAATGAGCAGTTCTTC. Translating gives CASSLIAGVYNEQFF.

This chain connects TRBV7-8 to TRBJ1-5; TRBD1 aligns across 7 bases. CDR3 length equals 16 residues. Looked up from germline, CDR1 is SGHVS and CDR2 is FQNEAQ. The V gene end was trimmed by 5 bases and the J gene end by 9 bases; junction bases not matched to a gene: 16. CDR3 sequence: CASSQSTGFTVGPQHF. The CDR3 DNA is TGTGCCAGCAGCCAATCGACAGGGTTCACGGTCGGGCCCCAGCATTTT. The whole variable domain, remainder taken from reference TRBV7-8 and TRBJ1-5, is GAGVSQSPRYKVAKRGQDVALRCDPISGHVSLFWYQQALGQGPEFLTYFQNEAQLDKSGLPSDRFFAERPEGSVSTLKIQRTQQEDSAVYLCASSQSTGFTVGPQHFGDGTRLSIL.

J is TRBJ2-6 and V is TRBV27, with D maybe TRBD2 (6 bases). V was shortened by 2 bases and J by 4 bases, with 12 bases between the two germline ends. The CDR3 sequence is 16 residues long. CDR1 and CDR2 from the germline V gene are MNHEY and SMNVEV (reference sequence). Written as DNA, the CDR3 is TGTGCCAGCAGTTTAACGGAGGGGACCGGGGCCAACGTCCTGACTTTC. Its translation: CASSLTEGTGANVLTF.

The genes are TRBV28 and TRBJ1-5; D is unresolved. Germline V gene lookup returns CDR1 MDHEN and CDR2 SYDVKM. This CDR3 has 14 residues. Trimming cost V 6 bases and J 3 bases, with 12 bases left between them. The CDR3 is CASSADGVNQPQHF. Written as DNA, the CDR3 is TGTGCCAGCAGCGCAGACGGTGTCAATCAGCCCCAGCATTTT.

The V gene is TRBV19, the J gene TRBJ1-1; D unclear. Trimming removed 5 bases at V and 7 bases at J, with 14 bases between. Germline V gene lookup returns CDR1 LNHDA and CDR2 SQIVND (reference sequence). This CDR3 spans 13 amino acids. The CDR3 nucleotides are TGTGCCAGTAGTCCCGTCCTCGGGGTTGAAGCTTTCTTT. Its translation: CASSPVLGVEAFF.

V and J are TRBV29-1 and TRBJ2-1, with 10 bases matching TRBD2. Germline V gene lookup returns CDR1 SQVTM and CDR2 ANQGSEA. Losses at the gene ends were 4 bases for V and 0 bases for J; bases not matched to a gene: 6. CDR3 length: 16 amino acids. CDR3 nucleotide sequence: TGCAGCGTTGTATGGCCTAGCGGGAGCTCCTACAATGAGCAGTTCTTC. Protein: CSVVWPSGSSYNEQFF.

The chain links TRBV2 to TRBJ2-7, with 12 bases lining up with TRBD1. Germline V CDR1 and CDR2: SNHLY, FYNNEI. The length of the CDR3 is 16 residues. V lost 6 bases and J lost 5; bases outside the gene matches: 11. The CDR3 spells CASRGGQGARLNEQYF. Written as DNA, the CDR3 is TGTGCCAGCAGGGGGGGACAGGGGGCGCGGTTGAACGAGCAGTACTTC.

V usage is TRBV11-2 and J usage is TRBJ1-4; tentatively, D is TRBD1 (5 bases). The CDR3 sequence is 14 residues long. Germline CDR1 SGHAT, CDR2 FQNNGV. Trimming left V 4 bases short and J 6 bases short, with 12 bases between. The CDR3, as DNA: TGTGCCAGCAGCTCCAGGGACGTTTATGAAAAACTGTTTTTT. Translated: CASSSRDVYEKLFF.

This chain connects TRBV2 to TRBJ2-2, with D unclear. The V and J ends lost 7 bases and 0 bases respectively, with 6 bases between them. Germline V gives CDR1 SNHLY, CDR2 FYNNEI. The CDR3 consists of 13 residues. CDR3 protein: CASIQANTGELFF. CDR3 nucleotide sequence: TGTGCCAGCATCCAGGCGAACACCGGGGAGCTGTTTTTT.

This clone was counted once. The genes are TRBV7-9 and TRBJ1-2; D uncertain. The length of the CDR3 is 12 residues. Germline lookup yields CDR1 SEHNR and CDR2 FQNEAQ (reference sequence). V gave up 8 bases and J gave up 8 bases, with 15 bases separating them. The CDR3 is CASFRAGHGYTF. The CDR3 DNA is TGTGCCAGCTTCCGGGCCGGGCACGGCTACACCTTC.

The V gene is TRBV28, the J gene TRBJ1-5, with TRBD1 as a possible D gene (5 bases). Trimming pared 2 bases from V and 7 bases from J, leaving 12 bases between. The CDR3 runs 14 residues. CDR1 and CDR2 from the germline V gene are MDHEN and SYDVKM. CDR3 DNA: TGTGCCAGCAGTTTAGTTGACAGCGGGCAGCCCCAGCATTTT. Its translation: CASSLVDSGQPQHF. Based on the CDR3 plus reference TRBV28 and TRBJ1-5, the full variable domain is DVKVTQSSRYLVKRTGEKVFLECVQDMDHENMFWYRQDPGLGLRLIYFSYDVKMKEKGDIPEGYSVSREKKERFSLILESASTNQTSMYLCASSLVDSGQPQHFGDGTRLSIL.

The rearrangement links TRBV5-6 to TRBJ1-1; TRBD1 aligns across 8 bases. This CDR3 comprises 14 residues. Unmatched junction bases numbered 3, after V lost 4 bases and J lost 1 base. Germline lookup yields CDR1 SGHDT and CDR2 YYEEEE. Here the CDR3 reads CASSPGGANTEAFF. As DNA, the CDR3 is TGTGCCAGCAGCCCAGGGGGCGCGAACACTGAAGCTTTCTTT.

V is TRBV7-9 and J is TRBJ1-5; D remains ambiguous. This CDR3 has 16 amino acids. V lost 5 bases and J lost 1, with 15 bases in between. Per the germline V gene, CDR1 is SEHNR and CDR2 is FQNEAQ (reference sequence). CDR3 region: CASSRTSGGSNQPQHF. CDR3 sequence (DNA): TGTGCCAGCAGCCGAACCTCGGGAGGGAGCAATCAGCCCCAGCATTTT.

This chain uses TRBV5-6 with TRBJ2-7, with 11 nucleotides matching TRBD2. Germline CDR1 and CDR2: SGHDT and YYEEEE. This CDR3 is built from 14 residues. Trimming took 2 bases from V and 2 from J; bases not matched to a gene: 0. CDR3 sequence reads: CASSFSGRAYEQYF. DNA of the CDR3: TGTGCCAGCAGCTTTAGCGGGAGGGCCTACGAGCAGTACTTC.

The chain links TRBV11-1 to TRBJ2-7; D perhaps matches TRBD1 (6 bases). V was pared by 10 bases and J by 2 bases, with 12 bases between. The CDR3 sequence is 12 residues long. Germline CDR1 is SGHAT and CDR2 is FQDESV (reference sequence). The CDR3 bases are TGTGCCACAACAGGGTCCCCCTACGAGCAGTACTTC. Residues: CATTGSPYEQYF. The whole variable domain, filled in from reference TRBV11-1 and TRBJ2-7, reads EAEVAQSPRYKITEKSQAVAFWCDPISGHATLYWYRQILGQGPELLVQFQDESVVDDSQLPKDRFSAERLKGVDSTLKIQPAELGDSAMYLCATTGSPYEQYFGPGTRLTVT.

The V and J genes are TRBV15 and TRBJ2-5; D unclear. Germline V gene lookup returns CDR1 LNHNV and CDR2 YYDKDF (reference sequence). The CDR3 spans 17 residues. V lost 4 bases and J 2 bases, leaving 20 bases between the germline ends. The CDR3 DNA reads as TGTGCCACCAGCAAAAGCCAGGCATCCAATGGACAAGAGACCCAGTACTTC. Its protein is CATSKSQASNGQETQYF.

This chain uses TRBV20-1 with TRBJ2-7, with a tentative D call TRBD2 (5 bases). V dropped 8 bases and J dropped 6 bases, with 14 bases sitting between them. Per germline, CDR1 DFQATT and CDR2 SNEGSKA (reference sequence). The CDR3 covers 11 residues. CDR3 bases: TGCAGTACCATACGGGCGGGCGAGCAGTACTTC. It translates to CSTIRAGEQYF.

J is TRBJ2-5 and V is TRBV11-2, with TRBD2 as a possible D gene (7 bases). V was trimmed by 3 bases and J by 5 bases, leaving 16 bases between them. Germline CDR1 SGHAT, CDR2 FQNNGV. This CDR3 has 15 residues. The chain's CDR3 is CASSFFRGGEETQYF. Written as DNA, the CDR3 is TGTGCCAGCAGCTTTTTCAGGGGAGGGGAGGAGACCCAGTACTTC.